This T cell receptor (beta chain) appears in the sequencing data of a study of technical replicates of blood from several donors. The repertoire was sequenced with immunoSEQ multiplex PCR; TCRdb's copy has only in-frame clones and lacks some. This sample has approximately 59,000 clones, with about 90% found just once. What was sequenced was PBMCs. The receptor comes from a human donor in good health. Some clones in this sample may be carry-over from other donors' samples.

The CDR3, as DNA: TGTGCCAGCAGTAGGGGAACTCGCACAGATACGCAGTATTTT. This codes for CASSRGTRTDTQYF. The chain is built from TRBV2 and TRBJ2-3, with D maybe TRBD1 (5 bases). The CDR3 sequence is 14 residues long. V was cut by 5 bases and J by 1 base, with 10 bases left in between. CDR1 and CDR2 (germline): SNHLY, FYNNEI.